The entry below describes one TCR beta chain. The sample originates from a study of blood T cell repertoires in COVID-19. Germline V gene lookup returns CDR1 LGHDT and CDR2 YNNKEL (reference sequence). This CDR3 has 15 residues. Trimming cost V 0 bases and J 7 bases, with 16 bases left between them. Original methodology: Amplification of reference gene primers provided the estimated nucleated cell counts. Clones were sequenced by immunoSEQ multiplex PCR, and TCRdb holds only the in-frame ones, with some missing. The D gene and trimming were derived from the DNA, and the V and J assignments and clone size from that table. The data contain tens of thousands of clones, about 87% of them singletons.

The sequenced material came from peripheral blood. The sequence was obtained from a man aged 40-49 years with COVID-19, enrolled during active disease. The gene calls are TRBV3-1 (or the pseudogene TRBV3-2) and TRBJ2-7, with a weak D call TRBD2 (6 bases). CDR3 nucleotides: TGTGCCAGCAGCCAAGACATCCGGAGGGCCCGGGAGCAGTACTTC. Its translation is CASSQDIRRAREQYF.